What follows are 10 T cell receptor beta chains derived from one specimen sequenced in a study of blood T cells in healthy people across ages. Using a J-beta primer mix together with a sample-barcoded 5' primer, a second PCR was run for about 6 to 12 cycles. One entry per CDR3 protein, called by TCRdb with MiXCR from the 5' RACE reads. In the table there are more than 650,000 distinct CDR3 sequences, about 20% of which are singletons. Sequenced material: blood. The receptors derive from a man between 65 and 79 years old in good health.

This clonotype has just a few counts. This chain joins TRBV18 and TRBJ2-5; possible D gene TRBD1, 6 bases. The J call may be in error: the DNA end matches TRBJ2-7 better. Germline V gene lookup returns CDR1 KGHSH and CDR2 LQKENI. CDR3 length: 15 residues. The CDR3 protein is CASSPTVTGFYEQYV. The CDR3 nucleotides read TGTGCCAGCTCACCCACCGTTACAGGGTTCTACGAGCAGTACGTC.

This clonotype has a handful of counts. V gene TRBV6-5 combines with J gene TRBJ1-6; D unresolved. Germline CDR1 MNHEY, CDR2 SVGAGI. The CDR3 is 12 amino acids. Trimming left V 4 bases short and J 11 bases short, with 9 bases between. CDR3: CASSLYGPPLHF. The DNA of the CDR3 is TGTGCCAGCAGTTTATATGGTCCACCCCTCCACTTT.

This rearrangement joins TRBV12-3 or TRBV12-4 to TRBJ1-2; no definite D call. There are 12 residues in the CDR3. Deletions cut 10 bases from V and 2 bases from J, with 11 bases between. This chain's CDR3 is CAIRRRNYGYTF. The CDR3 coding sequence is TGTGCCATTCGGAGGAGAAACTATGGCTACACCTTC.

The V gene is TRBV5-1, the J gene TRBJ2-1; 7 bases fit TRBD1. Germline V lookup: CDR1 SGHRS, CDR2 YFSETQ. Trimming removed 6 bases from V and 4 bases from J; junction bases left unmatched: 10. This CDR3 is 15 amino acids long. For the CDR3, the DNA is TGCGCCAGCAATACAGGGGACATCGCTTACAATGAGCAGTTCTTC. Residues: CASNTGDIAYNEQFF. Using reference TRBV5-1 and TRBJ2-1 for the parts outside the CDR3, the full variable domain is KAGVTQTPRYLIKTRGQQVTLSCSPISGHRSVSWYQQTPGQGLQFLFEYFSETQRNKGNFPGRFSGRQFSNSRSEMNVSTLELGDSALYLCASNTGDIAYNEQFFGPGTRLTVL.

This clonotype was seen a handful of times. J is TRBJ2-5 and V is TRBV20-1, with 9 bases matching TRBD2. Germline loops: CDR1 DFQATT, CDR2 SNEGSKA (reference sequence). After removal of 2 bases from V and 4 bases from J, the junction contained 5 bases not matched to a gene. The CDR3 sequence is 14 residues long. CDR3 DNA: TGCAGTGCTAGATTGGTAGCGGGGGCAGAGACCCAGTACTTC. It codes for CSARLVAGAETQYF.

This clonotype was detected only a few times. CDR3 sequence: CASSSQGGWNEQFF. CDR3 sequence (DNA): TGTGCCAGCAGTTCTCAGGGCGGTTGGAATGAGCAGTTCTTC. This sequence joins TRBV12-3 or TRBV12-4 and TRBJ2-1, with D maybe TRBD1 (5 bases). This CDR3 is built from 14 residues. V dropped 4 bases and J dropped 7 bases, with 14 bases sitting between them.

The chain combines TRBV18 with TRBJ1-1, with TRBD1 as a possible D gene (5 bases). Germline lookup yields CDR1 KGHSH and CDR2 LQKENI. Trimming shortened V by 3 bases and J by 6 bases, and 11 bases separated the two germline ends. CDR3 length: 13 residues. The CDR3 here is CASSPYVGAEAFF. The CDR3 DNA sequence: TGTGCCAGCTCACCCTATGTGGGGGCTGAAGCTTTCTTT.

This clonotype was picked up a small number of times. The chain employs TRBV9 and TRBJ2-1; 9 positions match TRBD1. V was pared by 7 bases and J by 7 bases, with 3 bases of the junction left unmatched. CDR1 and CDR2 from the germline V gene are SGDLS and YYNGEE. The length of the CDR3 is 12 residues. The CDR3 is CASGQGRNEQFF. CDR3 coding DNA: TGTGCCAGCGGACAGGGGAGGAATGAGCAGTTCTTC.

This clonotype was found a few times. V and J are TRBV5-1 and TRBJ2-5, with D maybe TRBD1 (6 bases). The assigned J gene may be wrong: the sequence end matches TRBJ2-7 better. The CDR3 is 14 residues long. CDR1 is SGHRS and CDR2 is YFSETQ in the germline V gene. The CDR3 protein is CASSIDRRQYEQYF. The CDR3 nucleotides read TGCGCCAGCAGCATCGACAGGAGACAGTACGAGCAGTACTTC.

This chain links TRBV20-1 with TRBJ2-5; TRBD2 might be the D (7 bases). The germline gives CDR1 DFQATT, CDR2 SNEGSKA (reference sequence). The CDR3 is 14 amino acids. The V and J ends lost 8 bases and 2 bases respectively, with 18 bases between them. The CDR3 loop is CSQKGGLLQETQYF. As DNA, the CDR3 is TGCAGTCAGAAAGGGGGACTACTACAAGAGACCCAGTACTTC.